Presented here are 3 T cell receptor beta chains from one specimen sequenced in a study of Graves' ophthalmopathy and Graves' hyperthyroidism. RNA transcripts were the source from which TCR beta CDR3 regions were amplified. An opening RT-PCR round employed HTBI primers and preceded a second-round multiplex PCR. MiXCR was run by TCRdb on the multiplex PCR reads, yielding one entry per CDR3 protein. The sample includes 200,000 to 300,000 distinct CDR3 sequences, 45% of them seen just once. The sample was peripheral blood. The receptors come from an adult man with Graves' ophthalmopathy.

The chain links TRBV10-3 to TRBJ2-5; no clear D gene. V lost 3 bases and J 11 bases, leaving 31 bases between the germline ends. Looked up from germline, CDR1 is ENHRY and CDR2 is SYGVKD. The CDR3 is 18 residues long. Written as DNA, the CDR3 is TGTGCCATCAGTGAAACCCCCCGTGGACCTACAGCAGGTGTGGAGCAGTACTTC. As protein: CAISETPRGPTAGVEQYF.

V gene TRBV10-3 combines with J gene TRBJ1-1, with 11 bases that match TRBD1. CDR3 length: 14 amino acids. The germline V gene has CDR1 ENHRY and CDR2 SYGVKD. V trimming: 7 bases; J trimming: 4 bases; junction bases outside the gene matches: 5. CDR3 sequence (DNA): TGTGCCATCAAGGGACAGGGGGTGAGCACTGAAGCTTTCTTT. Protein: CAIKGQGVSTEAFF.

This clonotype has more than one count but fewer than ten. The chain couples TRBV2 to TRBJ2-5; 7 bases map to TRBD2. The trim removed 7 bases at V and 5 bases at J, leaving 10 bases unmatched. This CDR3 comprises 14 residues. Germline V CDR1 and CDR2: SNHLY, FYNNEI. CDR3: CASTKGRDEETQYF. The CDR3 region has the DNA TGTGCCAGCACCAAAGGGAGGGATGAGGAGACCCAGTACTTC. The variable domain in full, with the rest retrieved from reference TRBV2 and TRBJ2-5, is EPEVTQTPSHQVTQMGQEVILRCVPISNHLYFYWYRQILGQKVEFLVSFYNNEISEKSEIFDDQFSVERPDGSNFTLKIRSTKLEDSAMYFCASTKGRDEETQYFGPGTRLLVL.